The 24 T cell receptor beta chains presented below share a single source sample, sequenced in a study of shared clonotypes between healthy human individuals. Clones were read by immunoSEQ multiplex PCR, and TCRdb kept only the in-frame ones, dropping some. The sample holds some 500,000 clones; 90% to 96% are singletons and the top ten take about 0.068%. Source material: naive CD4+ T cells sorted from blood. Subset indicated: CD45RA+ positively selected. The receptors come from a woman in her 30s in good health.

The CDR3: CASSSGLAGTDTQYF. In nucleotides, the CDR3 is TGTGCCAGCAGCTCCGGACTAGCGGGCACAGATACGCAGTATTTT. The chain recombines TRBV7-9 with TRBJ2-3; 10 nucleotides line up with TRBD2. This CDR3 region has 15 residues. V dropped 4 bases and J dropped 1; count of bases not matched to a gene: 2. Germline lookup yields CDR1 SEHNR and CDR2 FQNEAQ (reference sequence).

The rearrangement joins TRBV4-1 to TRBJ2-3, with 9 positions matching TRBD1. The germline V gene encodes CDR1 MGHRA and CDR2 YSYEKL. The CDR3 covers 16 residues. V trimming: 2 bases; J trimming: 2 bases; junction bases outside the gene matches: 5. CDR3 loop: CASSQQGTGNTDTQYF. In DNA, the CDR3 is TGCGCCAGCAGCCAACAAGGGACAGGGAACACAGATACGCAGTATTTT.

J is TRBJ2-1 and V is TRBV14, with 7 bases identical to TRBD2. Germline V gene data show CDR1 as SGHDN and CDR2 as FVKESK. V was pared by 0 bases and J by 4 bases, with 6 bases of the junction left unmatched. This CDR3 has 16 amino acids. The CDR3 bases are TGTGCCAGCAGCCAAGAGTTAGGGGAGGGTTACAATGAGCAGTTCTTC. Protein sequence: CASSQELGEGYNEQFF.

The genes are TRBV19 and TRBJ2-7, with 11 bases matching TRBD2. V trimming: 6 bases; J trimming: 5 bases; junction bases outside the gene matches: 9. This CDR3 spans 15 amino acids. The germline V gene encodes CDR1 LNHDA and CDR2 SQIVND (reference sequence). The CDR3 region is CASSAGTSGVDEQYF. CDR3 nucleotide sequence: TGTGCCAGTAGCGCAGGGACTAGCGGAGTGGACGAGCAGTACTTC.

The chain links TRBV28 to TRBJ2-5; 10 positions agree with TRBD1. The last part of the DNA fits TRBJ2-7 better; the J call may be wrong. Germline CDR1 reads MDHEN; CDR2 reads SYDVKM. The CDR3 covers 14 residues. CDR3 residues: CASGLDRGPYEQYF. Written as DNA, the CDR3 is TGTGCCAGCGGGCTAGACAGGGGGCCCTACGAGCAGTACTTC.

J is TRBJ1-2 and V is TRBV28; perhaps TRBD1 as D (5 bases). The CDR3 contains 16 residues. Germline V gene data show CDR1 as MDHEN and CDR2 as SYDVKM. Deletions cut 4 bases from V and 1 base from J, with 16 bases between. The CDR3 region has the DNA TGTGCCAGCAGTTCACATCAGGGACGGCTTAACTATGGCTACACCTTC. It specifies CASSSHQGRLNYGYTF.

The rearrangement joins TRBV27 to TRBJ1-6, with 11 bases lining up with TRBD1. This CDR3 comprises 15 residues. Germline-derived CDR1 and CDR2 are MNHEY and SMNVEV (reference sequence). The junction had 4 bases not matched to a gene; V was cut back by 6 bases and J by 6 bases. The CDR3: CASSGQGALNSPLHF. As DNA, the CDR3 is TGTGCCAGCAGCGGACAGGGGGCGCTTAATTCACCCCTCCACTTT.

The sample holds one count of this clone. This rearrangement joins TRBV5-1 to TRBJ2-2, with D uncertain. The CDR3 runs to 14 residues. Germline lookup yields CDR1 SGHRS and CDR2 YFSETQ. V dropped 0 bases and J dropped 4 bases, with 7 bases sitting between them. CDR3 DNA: TGCGCCAGCAGCTTGGAAGGAGTCACCGGGGAGCTGTTTTTT. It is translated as CASSLEGVTGELFF.

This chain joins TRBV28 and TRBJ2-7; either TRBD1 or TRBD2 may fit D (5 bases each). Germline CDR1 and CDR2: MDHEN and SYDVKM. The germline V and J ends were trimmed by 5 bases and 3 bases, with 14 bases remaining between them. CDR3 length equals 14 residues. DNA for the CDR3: TGTGCCAGCAGTGTGGGGACGGCTTACTACGAGCAGTACTTC. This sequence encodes CASSVGTAYYEQYF.

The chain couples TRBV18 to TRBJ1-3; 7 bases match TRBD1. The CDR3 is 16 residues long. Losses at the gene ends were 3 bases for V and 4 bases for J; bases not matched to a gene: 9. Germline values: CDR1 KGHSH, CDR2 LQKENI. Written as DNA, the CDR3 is TGTGCCAGCTCACCGTTCGACAGGGTCTCAGGAAACACCATATATTTT. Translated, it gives CASSPFDRVSGNTIYF.

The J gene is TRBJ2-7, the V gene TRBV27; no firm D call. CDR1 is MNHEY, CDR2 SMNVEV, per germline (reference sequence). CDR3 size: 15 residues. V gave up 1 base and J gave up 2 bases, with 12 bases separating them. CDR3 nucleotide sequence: TGTGCCAGCAGTTTATTGTCCGGTATCCCCTACGAGCAGTACTTC. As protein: CASSLLSGIPYEQYF.

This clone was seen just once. CDR3 protein: CAWSQSNRGRLAFF. The CDR3 DNA reads as TGTGCCTGGAGTCAAAGTAACAGGGGGCGCCTAGCTTTCTTT. The chain recombines TRBV30 with TRBJ1-1; TRBD1 aligns across 9 bases. The CDR3 has 14 amino acids. With V trimmed by 2 bases and J by 10 bases, 11 bases remained unmatched. Germline V CDR1 and CDR2: GTSNPN, SVGIG (reference sequence).

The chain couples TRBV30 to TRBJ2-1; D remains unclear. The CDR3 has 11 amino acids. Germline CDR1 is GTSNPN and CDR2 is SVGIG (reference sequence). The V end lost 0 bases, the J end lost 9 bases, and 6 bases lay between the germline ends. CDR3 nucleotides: TGTGCCTGGAGTGTACGGGTTGAGCAGTTCTTC. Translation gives CAWSVRVEQFF.

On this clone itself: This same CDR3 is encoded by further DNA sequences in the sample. This CDR3 reads CASSPPGGSNQPQHF. The DNA for the CDR3 is TGTGCCAGCAGCCCTCCGGGGGGTAGCAATCAGCCCCAGCATTTT. The gene calls are TRBV7-9 and TRBJ1-5, with D perhaps TRBD1 (5 bases). V was clipped by 5 bases and J by 0 bases, with 11 bases between them. Germline V gene sequence: CDR1 SEHNR, CDR2 FQNEAQ (reference sequence). The CDR3 covers 15 residues.

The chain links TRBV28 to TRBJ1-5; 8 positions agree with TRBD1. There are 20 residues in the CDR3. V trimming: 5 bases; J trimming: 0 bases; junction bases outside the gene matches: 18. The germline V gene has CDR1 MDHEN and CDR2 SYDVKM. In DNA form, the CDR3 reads TGTGCCAGCAGTCCCAAATCCCTGATGAGACAGGGGTTTAGCAATCAGCCCCAGCATTTT. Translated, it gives CASSPKSLMRQGFSNQPQHF.

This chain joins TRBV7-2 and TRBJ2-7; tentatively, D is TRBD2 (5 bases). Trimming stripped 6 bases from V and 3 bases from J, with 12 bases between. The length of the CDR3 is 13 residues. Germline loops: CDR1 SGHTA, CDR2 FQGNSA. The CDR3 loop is CASRSPGGYEQYF. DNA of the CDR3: TGTGCCAGCAGGTCCCCCGGAGGCTACGAGCAGTACTTC.

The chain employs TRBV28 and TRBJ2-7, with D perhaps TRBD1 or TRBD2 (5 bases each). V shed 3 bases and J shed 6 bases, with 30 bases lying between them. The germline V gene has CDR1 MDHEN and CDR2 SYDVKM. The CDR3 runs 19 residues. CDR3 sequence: CASSFFGALTGEGGGEQYF. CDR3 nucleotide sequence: TGTGCCAGCAGTTTTTTCGGGGCACTCACGGGCGAGGGTGGTGGCGAGCAGTACTTC.

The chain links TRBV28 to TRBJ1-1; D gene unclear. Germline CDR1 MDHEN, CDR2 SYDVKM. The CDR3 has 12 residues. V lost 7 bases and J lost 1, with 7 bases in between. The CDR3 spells CASKSRNTEAFF. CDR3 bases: TGTGCCAGCAAGAGTAGGAACACTGAAGCTTTCTTT.

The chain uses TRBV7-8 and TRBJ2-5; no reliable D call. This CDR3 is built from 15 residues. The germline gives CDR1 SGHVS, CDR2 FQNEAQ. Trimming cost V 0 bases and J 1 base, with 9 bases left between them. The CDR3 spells CASSLASPGQETQYF. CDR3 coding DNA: TGTGCCAGCAGCTTAGCGAGTCCAGGCCAAGAGACCCAGTACTTC.

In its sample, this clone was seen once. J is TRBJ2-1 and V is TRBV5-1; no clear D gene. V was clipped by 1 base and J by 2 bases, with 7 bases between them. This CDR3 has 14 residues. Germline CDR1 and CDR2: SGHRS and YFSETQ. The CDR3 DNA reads TGCGCCAGCAGCTTGAGCACCGCCTACAATGAGCAGTTCTTC. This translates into CASSLSTAYNEQFF.

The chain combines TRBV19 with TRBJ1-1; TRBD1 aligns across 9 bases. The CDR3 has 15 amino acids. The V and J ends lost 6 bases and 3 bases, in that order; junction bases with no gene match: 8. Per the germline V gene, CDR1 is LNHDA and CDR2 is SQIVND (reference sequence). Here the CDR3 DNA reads TGTGCCAGTAGCCTGGCACAGGGGGCTTACACTGAAGCTTTCTTT. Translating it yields CASSLAQGAYTEAFF.

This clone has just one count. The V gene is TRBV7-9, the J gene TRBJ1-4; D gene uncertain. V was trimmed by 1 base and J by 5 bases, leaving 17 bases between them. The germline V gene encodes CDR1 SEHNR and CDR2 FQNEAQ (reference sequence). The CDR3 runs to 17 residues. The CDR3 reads CASSLVSQVIANEKLFF. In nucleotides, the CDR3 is TGTGCCAGCAGCTTAGTGTCCCAGGTTATCGCGAATGAAAAACTGTTTTTT.

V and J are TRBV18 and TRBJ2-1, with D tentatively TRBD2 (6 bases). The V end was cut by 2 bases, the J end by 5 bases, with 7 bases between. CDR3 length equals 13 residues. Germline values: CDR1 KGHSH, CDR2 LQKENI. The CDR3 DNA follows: TGTGCCAGCTCACCAACGGGAGACAATGAGCAGTTCTTC. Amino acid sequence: CASSPTGDNEQFF.

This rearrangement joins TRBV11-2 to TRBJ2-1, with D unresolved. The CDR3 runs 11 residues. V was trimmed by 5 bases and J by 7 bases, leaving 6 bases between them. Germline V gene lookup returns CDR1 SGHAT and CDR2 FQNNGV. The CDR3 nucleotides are TGTGCCAGCAGCCCGAAAAATGAGCAGTTCTTC. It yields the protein CASSPKNEQFF.